These 24 T cell receptor beta chains were all obtained from the same sample, sequenced in a study of vaccination and CD4 T cells after COVID-19 (dated by TCRdb to about 2022). Their antigens remain unidentified. Receptors were amplified or captured by PCR. TCRdb names Illumina iSeq 100 as the instrument used. DNA from cultured CD4+ T cells was subjected to TCR sequencing with the Oncomine TCR Beta short-read assay at the Johns Hopkins FTIC core. The raw public reads went through TCRdb reprocessing: fastp at Q25, MiXCR clone calling, in-frame beta chains kept. Rows matching on CDR3 protein sequence are summarized as one entry with the most common DNA and genes. In this sample the table shows roughly 20,000 distinct CDR3 sequences, roughly 43% of which occur a single time. Roughly 2.9% of the sample comes from the top ten. Per the publication, the treatment or condition label means: roughly 10-day PBMC culture with coronavirus spike peptide pools or control peptides (ViraFEST assay).

Sample: CD4+ T cells from blood, cultured in vitro, taken after SARS-CoV-2 vaccination. All receptors derive from a human donor who had recovered from COVID-19.

This clonotype was observed once. The chain is built from TRBV7-2 and TRBJ2-3; 15 nucleotides match TRBD2. Germline CDR1 SGHTA, CDR2 FQGNSA. Losses at the gene ends were 2 bases for V and 4 bases for J; bases not matched to a gene: 16. The CDR3 runs 21 residues. CDR3 region: CASSLFGGRGLAGGGADTQYF. The CDR3 DNA is TGTGCCAGCAGCTTATTCGGCGGGAGGGGACTAGCGGGAGGAGGGGCAGATACGCAGTATTTT.

The V call is TRBV20-1, the J call TRBJ2-1, with 11 bases that match TRBD2. The V gene end was trimmed by 5 bases and the J gene end by 0 bases; junction bases not matched to a gene: 3. Germline values: CDR1 DFQATT, CDR2 SNEGSKA (reference sequence). This CDR3 spans 15 amino acids. The CDR3 loop is CSAGTSGSSYNEQFF. The CDR3 DNA sequence: TGCAGTGCTGGAACTAGCGGGAGCTCCTACAATGAGCAGTTCTTC.

CDR3 loop: CSVGQARDSPLHF. In nucleotides, the CDR3 is TGCAGCGTTGGACAGGCGAGGGATTCACCCCTCCACTTT. The genes are TRBV29-1 and TRBJ1-6; the D gene is possibly TRBD1 (6 bases). V was cut by 4 bases and J by 8 bases, with 12 bases left in between. CDR1 is SQVTM and CDR2 is ANQGSEA in the germline V gene. The length of the CDR3 is 13 residues.

The chain uses TRBV7-2 and TRBJ1-1; 9 bases line up with TRBD1. Trimming at V came to 5 bases and at J to 4 bases, leaving 8 bases not matched to a gene. Germline CDR1 reads SGHTA; CDR2 reads FQGNSA. The CDR3 consists of 15 residues. The CDR3 DNA reads as TGTGCCAGCAGCACGCAGGGACAGGGAGGCACTGAAGCTTTCTTT. Translating gives CASSTQGQGGTEAFF.

This clonotype was observed a handful of times. The chain is built from TRBV6-1 and TRBJ1-1, with D uncertain. The CDR3 runs to 14 residues. Trimming removed 5 bases at V and 5 bases at J, with 15 bases between. The germline V gene encodes CDR1 MNHNS and CDR2 SASEGT. The CDR3 coding sequence is TGTGCCAGCAGTCCCTTGCGGGCGGGAACTGAAGCTTTCTTT. Encoded protein: CASSPLRAGTEAFF.

The rearrangement joins TRBV6-2 or TRBV6-3 to TRBJ1-1, with 11 bases aligning to TRBD1. V lost 0 bases to trimming and J lost 7 bases; unmatched junction nucleotides: 7. The CDR3 totals 16 residues. Germline V gene sequence: CDR1 MNHEY, CDR2 SVGEGT. The DNA of the CDR3 is TGTGCCAGCAGTTACTCGGACAGGGGGCGCCTCCGTGAAGCTTTCTTT. This encodes CASSYSDRGRLREAFF.

This chain connects TRBV7-8 to TRBJ2-1, with D unresolved. Germline V CDR1 and CDR2: SGHVS, FQNEAQ. The ends were cut back, 5 bases at V and 0 bases at J, with 14 bases in the middle. This CDR3 contains 16 residues. CDR3 region: CASSPRSVSSYNEQFF. The CDR3 coding sequence is TGTGCCAGCAGCCCCCGTTCGGTGAGCTCCTACAATGAGCAGTTCTTC.

J is TRBJ1-5 and V is TRBV30; D is unresolved. The CDR3 consists of 13 residues. CDR1 and CDR2 (germline): GTSNPN, SVGIG (reference sequence). Trimming shortened V by 2 bases and J by 0 bases, and 5 bases separated the two germline ends. In DNA, the CDR3 is TGTGCCTGGAGTAAAAATAGCAATCAGCCCCAGCATTTT. It codes for CAWSKNSNQPQHF.

The chain joins TRBV15 to TRBJ1-2, with TRBD1 matching 7 bases. V dropped 1 base and J dropped 4; count of bases not matched to a gene: 6. This CDR3 has 15 amino acids. The V gene's germline CDR1 is LNHNV and CDR2 YYDKDF (reference sequence). The DNA of the CDR3 is TGTGCCACCAGCAGAGTATTCCAGGGGGGCTATGGCTACACCTTC. Translation gives CATSRVFQGGYGYTF.

This clonotype was observed a handful of times. The genes are TRBV24-1 and TRBJ2-3; 8 bases are shared with TRBD2. Per the germline V gene, CDR1 is KGHDR and CDR2 is SFDVKD. This CDR3 has 14 amino acids. After removal of 6 bases from V and 4 bases from J, the junction contained 5 bases not matched to a gene. CDR3 sequence reads: CATSPGGGADTQYF. CDR3 DNA: TGTGCCACCAGTCCGGGAGGGGGGGCAGATACGCAGTATTTT.

In nucleotides, the CDR3 is TGCGCCAGCAGCCAAGGACAGGTTAAGTTCGACTATGGCTACACCTTC. This encodes CASSQGQVKFDYGYTF. This chain links TRBV4-1 with TRBJ1-2; possibly TRBD1 for D (6 bases). The length of the CDR3 is 16 residues. Trimming took 1 base from V and 3 from J, leaving 15 bases between them. Germline V gene lookup returns CDR1 MGHRA and CDR2 YSYEKL.

This clonotype was found a few times. The gene calls are TRBV7-3 and TRBJ1-1; D is unresolved. Germline CDR1 is SGHTA and CDR2 is FQGTGA. This CDR3 contains 14 residues. The ends were cut back, 1 base at V and 1 base at J, with 7 bases in the middle. CDR3 nucleotide sequence: TGTGCCAGCAGCTTAATCGGCGGGAACACTGAAGCTTTCTTT. Encoded protein: CASSLIGGNTEAFF.

The chain uses TRBV28 and TRBJ1-2; D is perhaps TRBD1 (6 bases). CDR3 length equals 11 residues. With 6 bases removed from V and 8 bases from J, the gap between germline ends came to 10 bases. CDR1 is MDHEN and CDR2 is SYDVKM in the germline V gene. The CDR3 DNA is TGTGCCAGCAGGGGCGACAGGGGCTACACCTTC. Its translation: CASRGDRGYTF.

CDR3 DNA: TGTGCCAGCAGCTTGGGGGATTGGAGCACTGAAGCTTTCTTT. This gives the protein CASSLGDWSTEAFF. The chain recombines TRBV11-2 with TRBJ1-1; D is perhaps TRBD1 (5 bases). V was pared by 3 bases and J by 4 bases, with 12 bases between. Germline assignment: CDR1 SGHAT and CDR2 FQNNGV. The CDR3 covers 14 residues.

This chain uses TRBV29-1 with TRBJ1-5; a possible D gene is TRBD1 (5 bases). The V end lost 4 bases, the J end lost 2 bases, and 15 bases lay between the germline ends. Germline V gene lookup returns CDR1 SQVTM and CDR2 ANQGSEA. The CDR3 is 15 amino acids. The CDR3 protein is CSVVLTSGRNQPQHF. CDR3 sequence (DNA): TGCAGCGTTGTACTGACCTCGGGGCGCAATCAGCCCCAGCATTTT. Full variable domain (rest looked up from reference TRBV29-1 and TRBJ1-5): SAVISQKPSRDICQRGTSLTIQCQVDSQVTMMFWYRQQPGQSLTLIATANQGSEATYESGFVIDKFPISRPNLTFSTLTVSNMSPEDSSIYLCSVVLTSGRNQPQHFGDGTRLSIL.

This rearrangement joins TRBV27 to TRBJ1-2, with no clear D. The CDR3 contains 16 residues. Trimming left V 2 bases short and J 4 bases short, with 17 bases between. Germline lookup yields CDR1 MNHEY and CDR2 SMNVEV (reference sequence). The CDR3 nucleotides are TGTGCCAGCAGTTTACGTAGTGGCAGCACCTCCTATGGCTACACCTTC. Protein sequence: CASSLRSGSTSYGYTF.

The rearrangement links TRBV6-2 or TRBV6-3 to TRBJ2-1; TRBD2 aligns across 12 bases. The trim removed 7 bases at V and 0 bases at J, leaving 10 bases unmatched. The CDR3 loop spans 18 amino acids. Germline CDR1 is MNHEY and CDR2 is SVGEGT. The CDR3 region has the DNA TGTGCCAGCAAGTCAGGGACTAGCGGGTTGGGCTCCTACAATGAGCAGTTCTTC. It is translated as CASKSGTSGLGSYNEQFF.

The chain recombines TRBV11-2 with TRBJ2-5, with 7 bases aligning to TRBD2. The germline V gene has CDR1 SGHAT and CDR2 FQNNGV. The length of the CDR3 is 13 residues. Unmatched junction bases numbered 8, after V lost 8 bases and J lost 5 bases. This CDR3 is CASLRAGAETQYF. CDR3 sequence (DNA): TGTGCCAGCCTTAGGGCGGGAGCGGAGACCCAGTACTTC. The whole variable domain, remainder taken from reference TRBV11-2 and TRBJ2-5, is EAGVAQSPRYKIIEKRQSVAFWCNPISGHATLYWYQQILGQGPKLLIQFQNNGVVDDSQLPKDRFSAERLKGVDSTLKIQPAKLEDSAVYLCASLRAGAETQYFGPGTRLLVL.

The V and J genes are TRBV19 and TRBJ1-1; tentative D call: TRBD1 (6 bases). The V end was cut by 7 bases, the J end by 6 bases, with 18 bases between. The CDR3 consists of 14 residues. Germline CDR1 is LNHDA and CDR2 is SQIVND (reference sequence). CDR3 residues: CASMLVGARSEAFF. DNA of the CDR3: TGTGCCAGTATGCTTGTGGGGGCGCGGTCTGAAGCTTTCTTT.

Only a few counts were recorded for this clonotype. The chain links TRBV19 to TRBJ1-5; 7 bases map to TRBD1. The CDR3 covers 14 residues. Germline lookup yields CDR1 LNHDA and CDR2 SQIVND (reference sequence). Trimming at V came to 3 bases and at J to 8 bases, leaving 7 bases not matched to a gene. The CDR3 spells CASSIGTVMEPQHF. The CDR3 DNA follows: TGTGCCAGTAGTATCGGGACAGTGATGGAGCCCCAGCATTTT.

This clonotype was seen once. The J gene is TRBJ1-3, the V gene TRBV19; 8 nucleotides match TRBD1. Germline V gene sequence: CDR1 LNHDA, CDR2 SQIVND (reference sequence). The CDR3 contains 17 residues. The J segment lost 1 base and the V segment lost 4 bases, leaving 9 bases of the junction unmatched. DNA of the CDR3: TGTGCCAGTAGTAGCCCCGGGACAGGACATTCTGGAAACACCATATATTTT. Its translation: CASSSPGTGHSGNTIYF.

The chain has TRBV28 and TRBJ2-5; perhaps TRBD2 as D (5 bases). The CDR3 runs 16 residues. V was pared by 3 bases and J by 5 bases, with 19 bases between. Germline V gives CDR1 MDHEN, CDR2 SYDVKM. CDR3 region: CASSFNGFRRGETQYF. CDR3 sequence (DNA): TGTGCCAGCAGTTTTAATGGTTTTCGTCGAGGGGAGACCCAGTACTTC.

This clonotype has just a few counts. The gene calls are TRBV7-2 and TRBJ1-4, with a tentative D call TRBD1 (5 bases). The V gene lost 7 bases and the J gene lost 8 bases, with 8 bases spanning the gap. Germline V gene lookup returns CDR1 SGHTA and CDR2 FQGNSA. CDR3 length: 11 amino acids. The CDR3 sequence is CASTGGEKLFF. The CDR3, as DNA: TGTGCCAGCACGGGGGGGGAAAAACTGTTTTTT.

This rearrangement joins TRBV11-2 to TRBJ1-5; D not certain. Trimming cost V 4 bases and J 2 bases, with 12 bases left between them. Germline values: CDR1 SGHAT, CDR2 FQNNGV. The CDR3 totals 15 residues. The CDR3 loop reads CASSSDIGGNQPQHF. CDR3 bases: TGTGCCAGCAGCTCCGACATCGGCGGCAATCAGCCCCAGCATTTT. The full variable domain, rest sourced from reference TRBV11-2 and TRBJ1-5, is EAGVAQSPRYKIIEKRQSVAFWCNPISGHATLYWYQQILGQGPKLLIQFQNNGVVDDSQLPKDRFSAERLKGVDSTLKIQPAKLEDSAVYLCASSSDIGGNQPQHFGDGTRLSIL.